A selection of T cell receptor beta chains follows, all from one sample in a study of blood T cells in healthy people across ages. TCRdb called the 5' RACE reads again in MiXCR, with one record for every CDR3 protein. The table includes hundreds of thousands of distinct CDR3 sequences, about 52% detected once. Sequenced: blood. Receptor source: a man in his 60s in good health. Both conserved end residues are part of each CDR3. The order of the fields is D gene, clone size, J gene, V gene, CDR3 protein, CDR3 DNA. D genes are given only for firm matches. Clone size is shown for a subset of rows, as once, few, many or a class of expanded clone.

>-|-|TRBJ1-2|TRBV12-3/TRBV12-4
CASRTTAYGYTF
TGTGCCAGCAGAACGACGGCTTATGGCTACACCTTC
>TRBD2|many|TRBJ2-3|TRBV2
CASSGEGSTDTQYF
TGTGCCAGCAGTGGGGAGGGGAGCACAGATACGCAGTATTTT
>-|few|TRBJ1-4|TRBV29-1
CSVRGDATNEKLFF
TGCAGCGTTCGGGGGGATGCAACTAATGAAAAACTGTTTTTT
>-|-|TRBJ2-5|TRBV7-2
CAGSFGLTETQYF
TGTGCCGGCAGCTTCGGTCTAACAGAGACCCAGTACTTC
>-|-|TRBJ2-5|TRBV7-2
CASSSALRIETQYF
TGTGCCAGCAGCTCGGCCCTGAGGATCGAGACCCAGTACTTC
>-|once|TRBJ2-1|TRBV21-1
CASSNGRLAGGNEQFF
TGTGCCAGCAGCAACGGGCGACTAGCGGGAGGGAATGAGCAGTTCTTC
>-|-|TRBJ2-3|TRBV11-1
CASRARGMGDTQYF
TGTGCCAGCAGGGCCCGGGGGATGGGAGATACGCAGTATTTT
>-|-|TRBJ2-1|TRBV20-1
CSASSSAALVEQFF
TGCAGTGCTAGCTCCAGCGCGGCACTTGTTGAGCAGTTCTTC
>-|few|TRBJ2-4|TRBV20-1
CSAPVQGVNIQYF
TGCAGTGCCCCGGTTCAAGGGGTGAACATTCAGTACTTC
>-|-|TRBJ2-7|TRBV5-1
CASNLGDYEQYF
TGCGCCAGCAACTTGGGGGACTACGAGCAGTACTTC
>-|-|TRBJ1-1|TRBV27
CASSPYGQNTEAFF
TGTGCCAGCAGTCCCTACGGACAGAACACTGAAGCTTTCTTT
>-|-|TRBJ2-1|TRBV5-1
CASSRGTPPNEQFF
TGCGCAAGCAGCCGGGGGACTCCCCCAAATGAGCAGTTCTTC
>-|few|TRBJ2-3|TRBV4-2
CASSLVTNTQYF
TGTGCCAGCAGCCTAGTGACGAATACGCAGTATTTT